This T cell receptor (beta chain) comes out of a study of shared clonotypes between healthy human individuals (TCRdb year 2020). Study-level background: The cohort included three men and two women between 18 and 49 years of age. Leukapheresis yielded between about 0.94 and 8.9 billion PBMCs per donor. Blood TCR repertoires of 5 or 6 healthy adults were deeply sequenced to estimate repertoire size and the extent of clonotype sharing between individuals. Libraries were prepared and TCR repertoires were sequenced by different laboratories using diverse techniques, in order to increase sequencing depth and limit assay-specific biases. For each donor, CD4 naive and CD4 memory were each given three plates, CD8 naive was given two plates, and CD8 memory was given one plate. Points the paper makes about the study in general: Naive subsets generally had larger estimated clonotype richness than memory subsets did. Compared with non-shared clonotypes, the clonotypes found in all four sorted-subset donors had higher generation probabilities. Sampling was limited to blood, and TCR repertoires in tissue likely differ from TCR repertoires in blood. When a handful of donors were compared, the shared fraction of clonotypes was around 4.6% for naive CD4, approximately 3.5% for naive CD8, roughly 2.3% for memory CD4, and 0.4% for memory CD8. Incomplete sequencing was indicated by rarefaction of sorted-subset datasets, despite the large sequencing depth. Because the study included a small number of donors, the genetic and exposure-history diversity represented was limited. Pairwise subsampling indicated that sequencing depth was expected to affect the degree of clonotype sharing among donors.

Using the deep immunoSEQ assay, TCR CDR3 regions were amplified from genomic DNA by multiplex PCR. Extracted genomic DNA from each cell subset was distributed evenly across all wells of several immunoSEQ 96-well plates, and each plate was treated as a replicate. For sorted subsets, roughly 200 ng of genomic DNA, equivalent to 30,000 or so T cell genomes, went into each replicate PCR. The purified libraries were quantified using a Qubit 3.0 fluorometer, sized with a Bioanalyzer 2100, and then quantified again using the KAPA Library Quantification kit. Each immunoSEQ 96-well plate was sequenced on its own single-read 150-cycle Illumina NextSeq 550 flow cell. The published analysis was carried out like this. Because the immunoSEQ output held only junctional sequences and lacked quality scores, the filtering could not match the filtering applied to full-length reads. To assign V/J genes and CDR3, sequences were annotated using PyIR, a Python wrapper for IgBLAST v1.9, with IMGT germline references. Reads were filtered out if the reads had weak V/J assignments (E-value above 1e-6), no CDR3, stop codons, out-of-frame junctions, or ambiguous translated residues. A V3J clonotype was defined by an identical inferred V gene, J gene, and CDR3 amino acid sequence. The percentage overlap between two repertoires was calculated by dividing the number of shared unique clonotypes by the size of the smaller repertoire. Richness of each repertoire was evaluated using RTK rarefaction, the Chao1 estimator, and Recon v2.1 estimates of unobserved clonotypes. For all TCRbeta clonotypes obtained by the gDNA method from a handful of donors, generation probabilities were computed with OLGA. Entries here come from immuneACCESS through TCRdb and include only in-frame sequences with V and J called. Some clones fail to appear in such tables; in the studies checked, an unresolved V gene covers under half of the shortfall, and the cause of the remainder is unknown. For V, J and clone size, that table is used; D and trimming come from the DNA. For this sample the table gives about 710,000 clones, of which 73% were detected only once. Of the sample, roughly 1.9% falls within the top ten clones.

Trimming takes 5 bases off V and 4 bases off J; junction bases not matched to a gene: 9. Counted from cysteine to phenylalanine, this CDR3 has 14 amino acids. The retained sequence is limited to the CDR3, 42 bases, with the frame set at the first base. CDR1 and CDR2, per the germline V gene, are SQVTM and ANQGSEA. The donors were healthy, HIV-negative adults with no recently reported acute infections or vaccinations. Every donor was a Caucasian adult living in Nashville, Tennessee, USA. CD4+ T cells were enriched through magnetic negative selection, after which naive cells were positively selected on CD45RA and the remaining negative fraction served as the memory subset. After blood collection by leukapheresis, PBMCs were isolated using Ficoll-Histopaque density gradient centrifugation and then cryopreserved in the vapor phase of liquid nitrogen. Analytical flow cytometry was used to check the purity and quantity of every magnetically sorted T cell population. Genomic DNA was isolated from each sorted fraction and quantified by UV absorbance on a Nanodrop 2000c.

To note about this clone: The specificity of this receptor is unknown. Within one base of it there is no much larger clone, and no base qualities were kept.

The material sequenced was memory CD4+ T cells sorted from blood. The cell subset or site label on this specimen signifies: CD45RA-negative fraction. The V and J segments used are TRBV29-1 and TRBJ2-5; 8 bases in the middle match TRBD1. The TCR originated in a woman aged 25 to 45 in good health. The DNA reads TGCAGCGTTTCGGCCAGGGGGCTTGGAGAGACCCAGTACTTC. This sequence encodes CSVSARGLGETQYF.